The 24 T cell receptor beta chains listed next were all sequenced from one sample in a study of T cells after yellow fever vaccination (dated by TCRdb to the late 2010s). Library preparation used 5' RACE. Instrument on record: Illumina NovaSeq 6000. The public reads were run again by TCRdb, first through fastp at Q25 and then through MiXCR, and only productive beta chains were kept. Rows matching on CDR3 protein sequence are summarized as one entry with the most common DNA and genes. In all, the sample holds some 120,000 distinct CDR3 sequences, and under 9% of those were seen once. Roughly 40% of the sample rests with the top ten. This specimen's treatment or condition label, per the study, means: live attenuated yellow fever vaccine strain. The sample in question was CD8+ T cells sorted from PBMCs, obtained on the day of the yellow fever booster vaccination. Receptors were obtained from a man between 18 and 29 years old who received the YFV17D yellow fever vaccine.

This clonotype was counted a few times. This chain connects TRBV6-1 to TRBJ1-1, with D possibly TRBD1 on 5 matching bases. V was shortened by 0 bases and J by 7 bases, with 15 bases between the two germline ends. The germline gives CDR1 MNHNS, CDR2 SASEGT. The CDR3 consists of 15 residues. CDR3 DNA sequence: TGTGCCAGCAGTGAAGCGCAGGGCGGGGAAATTGAAGCTTTCTTT. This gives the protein CASSEAQGGEIEAFF.

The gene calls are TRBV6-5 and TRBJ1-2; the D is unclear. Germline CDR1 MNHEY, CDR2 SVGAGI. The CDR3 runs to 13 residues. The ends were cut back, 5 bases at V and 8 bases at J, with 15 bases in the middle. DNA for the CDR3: TGTGCCAGCAGTCCCACGGTTCTGTACGGCTACACCTTC. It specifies CASSPTVLYGYTF.

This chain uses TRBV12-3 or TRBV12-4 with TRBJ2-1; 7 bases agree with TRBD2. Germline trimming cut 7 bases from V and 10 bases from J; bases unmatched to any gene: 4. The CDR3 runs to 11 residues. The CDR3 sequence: CASIGGGEQFF. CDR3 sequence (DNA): TGTGCCAGCATTGGGGGAGGGGAGCAGTTCTTC.

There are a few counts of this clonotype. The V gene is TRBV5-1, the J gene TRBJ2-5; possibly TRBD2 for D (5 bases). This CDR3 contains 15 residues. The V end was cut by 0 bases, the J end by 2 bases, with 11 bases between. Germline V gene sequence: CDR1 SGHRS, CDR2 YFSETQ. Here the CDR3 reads CASSLVRVGQETQYF. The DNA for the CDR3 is TGCGCCAGCAGCTTGGTGCGGGTCGGACAAGAGACCCAGTACTTC.

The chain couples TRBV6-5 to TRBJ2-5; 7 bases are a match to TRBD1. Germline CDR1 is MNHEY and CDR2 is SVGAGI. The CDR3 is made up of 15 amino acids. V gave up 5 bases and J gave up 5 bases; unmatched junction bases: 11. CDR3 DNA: TGTGCCAGCAGTCCCTGGACAGGAAGGACGGAGACCCAGTACTTC. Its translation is CASSPWTGRTETQYF.

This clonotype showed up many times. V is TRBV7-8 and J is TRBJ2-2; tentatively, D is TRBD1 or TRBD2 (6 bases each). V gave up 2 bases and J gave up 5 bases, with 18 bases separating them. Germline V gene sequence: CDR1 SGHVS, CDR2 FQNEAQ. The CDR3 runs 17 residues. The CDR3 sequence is CASSLPERGVRTGELFF. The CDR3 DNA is TGTGCCAGCAGCTTACCCGAAAGGGGGGTGAGAACCGGGGAGCTGTTTTTT.

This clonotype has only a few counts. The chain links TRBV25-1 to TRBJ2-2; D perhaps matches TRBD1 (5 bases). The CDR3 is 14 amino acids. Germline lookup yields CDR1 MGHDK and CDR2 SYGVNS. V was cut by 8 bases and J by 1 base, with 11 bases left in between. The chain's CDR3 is CASAPGLNTGELFF. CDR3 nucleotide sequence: TGTGCCAGCGCCCCAGGGCTGAACACCGGGGAGCTGTTTTTT.

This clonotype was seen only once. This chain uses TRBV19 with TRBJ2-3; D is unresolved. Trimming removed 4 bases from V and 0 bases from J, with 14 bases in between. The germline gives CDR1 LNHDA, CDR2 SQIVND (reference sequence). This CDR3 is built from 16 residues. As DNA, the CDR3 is TGTGCCAGTAGTAACCGGGTCCCGAGGAGCACAGATACGCAGTATTTT. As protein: CASSNRVPRSTDTQYF.

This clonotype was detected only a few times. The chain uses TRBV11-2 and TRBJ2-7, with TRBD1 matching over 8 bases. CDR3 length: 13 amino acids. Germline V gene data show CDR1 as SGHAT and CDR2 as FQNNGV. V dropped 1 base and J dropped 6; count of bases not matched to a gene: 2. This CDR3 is CASSLGQGSEQYF. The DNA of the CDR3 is TGTGCCAGCAGCTTAGGACAGGGGTCCGAGCAGTACTTC.

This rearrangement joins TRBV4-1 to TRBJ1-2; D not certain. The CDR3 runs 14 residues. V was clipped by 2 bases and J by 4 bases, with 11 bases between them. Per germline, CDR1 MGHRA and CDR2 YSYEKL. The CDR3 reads CASSQPGKIYGYTF. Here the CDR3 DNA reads TGCGCCAGCAGCCAACCCGGGAAAATCTATGGCTACACCTTC.

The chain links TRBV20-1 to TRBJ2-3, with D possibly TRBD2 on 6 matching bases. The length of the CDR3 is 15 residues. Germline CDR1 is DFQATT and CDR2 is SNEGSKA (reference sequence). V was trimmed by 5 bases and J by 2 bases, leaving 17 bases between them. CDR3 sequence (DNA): TGCAGTGCTTCTCTGCGGGGCCCCCACACAGATACGCAGTATTTT. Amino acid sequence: CSASLRGPHTDTQYF.

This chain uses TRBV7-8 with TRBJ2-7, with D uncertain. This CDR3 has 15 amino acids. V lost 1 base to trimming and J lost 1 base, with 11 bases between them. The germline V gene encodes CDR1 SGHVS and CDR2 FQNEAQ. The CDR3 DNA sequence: TGTGCCAGCAGCTTAGGGGTCTTATTATCCTACGAGCAGTACGTC. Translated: CASSLGVLLSYEQYV.

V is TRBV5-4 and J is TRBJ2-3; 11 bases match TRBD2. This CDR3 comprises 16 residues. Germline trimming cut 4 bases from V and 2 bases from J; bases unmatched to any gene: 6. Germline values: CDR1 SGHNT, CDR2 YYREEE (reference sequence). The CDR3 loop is CASSAALAGDTDTQYF. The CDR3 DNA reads TGTGCCAGCAGCGCCGCACTAGCGGGGGACACAGATACGCAGTATTTT.

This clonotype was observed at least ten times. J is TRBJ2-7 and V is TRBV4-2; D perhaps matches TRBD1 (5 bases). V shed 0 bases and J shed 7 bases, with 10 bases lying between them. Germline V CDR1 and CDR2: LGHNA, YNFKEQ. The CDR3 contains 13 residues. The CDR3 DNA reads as TGTGCCAGCAGCCAAGAGTGGGGCTGGGAGCAGTACGTC. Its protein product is CASSQEWGWEQYV.

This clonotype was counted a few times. The chain's CDR3 is CASSRTGTDTQYF. The CDR3, as DNA: TGTGCCAGCAGCCGGACGGGGACAGATACGCAGTATTTT. The V gene is TRBV12-3 or TRBV12-4, the J gene TRBJ2-3; D may be TRBD2 (5 bases). This CDR3 has 13 residues. The germline V and J ends were trimmed by 6 bases and 3 bases, with 10 bases remaining between them.

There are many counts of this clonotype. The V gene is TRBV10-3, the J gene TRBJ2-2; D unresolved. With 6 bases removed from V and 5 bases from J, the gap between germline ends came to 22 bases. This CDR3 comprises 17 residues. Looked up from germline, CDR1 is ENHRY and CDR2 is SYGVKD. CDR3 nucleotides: TGTGCCATCAGGGGCGGAATCTCTTCGGCGGAGACCGGGGAGCTGTTTTTT. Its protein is CAIRGGISSAETGELFF.

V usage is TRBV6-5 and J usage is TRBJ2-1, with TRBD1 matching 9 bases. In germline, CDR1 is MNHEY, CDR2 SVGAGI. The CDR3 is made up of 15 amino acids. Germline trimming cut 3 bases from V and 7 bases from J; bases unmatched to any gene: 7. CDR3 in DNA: TGTGCCAGCAGTTATCGACAGGGGGGGTGGAATGAGCAGTTCTTC. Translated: CASSYRQGGWNEQFF.

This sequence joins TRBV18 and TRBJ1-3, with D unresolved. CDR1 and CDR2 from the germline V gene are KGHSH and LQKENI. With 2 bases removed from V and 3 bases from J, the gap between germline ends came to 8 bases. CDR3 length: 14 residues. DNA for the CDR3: TGTGCCAGCTCACCAACGGGATTTGGAAACACCATATATTTT. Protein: CASSPTGFGNTIYF.

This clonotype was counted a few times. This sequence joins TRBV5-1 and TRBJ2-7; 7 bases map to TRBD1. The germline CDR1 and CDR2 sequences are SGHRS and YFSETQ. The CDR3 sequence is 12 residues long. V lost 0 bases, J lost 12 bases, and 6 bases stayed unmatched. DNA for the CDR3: TGCGCCAGCAGCTTGGGCGACAGGGCCGGGTACGTC. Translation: CASSLGDRAGYV.

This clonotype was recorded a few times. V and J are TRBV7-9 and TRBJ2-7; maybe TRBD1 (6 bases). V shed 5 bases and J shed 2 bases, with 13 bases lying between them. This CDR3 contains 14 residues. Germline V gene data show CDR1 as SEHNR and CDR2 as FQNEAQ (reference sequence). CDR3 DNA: TGTGCCAGCAGCACGCGGACAGATACCTACGAGCAGTACTTC. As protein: CASSTRTDTYEQYF.

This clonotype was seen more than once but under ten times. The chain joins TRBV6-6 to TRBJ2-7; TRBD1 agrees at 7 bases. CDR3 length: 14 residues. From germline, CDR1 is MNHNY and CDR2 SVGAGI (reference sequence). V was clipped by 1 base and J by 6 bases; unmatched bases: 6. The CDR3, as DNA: TGTGCCAGCAGTTACTTTGACAGGGCGCGCGAGCAGTACTTC. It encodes CASSYFDRAREQYF.

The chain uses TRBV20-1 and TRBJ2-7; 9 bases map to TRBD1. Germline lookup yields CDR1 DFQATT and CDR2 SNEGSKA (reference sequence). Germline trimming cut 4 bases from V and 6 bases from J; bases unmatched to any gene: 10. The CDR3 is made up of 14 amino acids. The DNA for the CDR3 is TGCAGTGCTAAAGGACAGGGGAGGGAGCTCGAGCAGTACGTC. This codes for CSAKGQGRELEQYV.

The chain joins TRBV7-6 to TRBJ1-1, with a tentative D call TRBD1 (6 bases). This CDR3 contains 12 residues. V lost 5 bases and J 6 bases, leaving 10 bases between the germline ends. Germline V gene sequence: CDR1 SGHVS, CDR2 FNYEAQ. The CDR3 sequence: CASSRGGSEAFF. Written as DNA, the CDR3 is TGTGCCAGCAGCCGAGGGGGGTCTGAAGCTTTCTTT.

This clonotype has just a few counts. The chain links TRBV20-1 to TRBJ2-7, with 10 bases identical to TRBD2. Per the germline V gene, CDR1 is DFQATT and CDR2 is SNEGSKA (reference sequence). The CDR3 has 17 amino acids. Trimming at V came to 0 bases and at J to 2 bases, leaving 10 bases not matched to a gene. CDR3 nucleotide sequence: TGCAGTGCTAGAGATCTTAGCGGGGGGCTTGTAGCCTACGAGCAGTACTTC. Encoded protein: CSARDLSGGLVAYEQYF.